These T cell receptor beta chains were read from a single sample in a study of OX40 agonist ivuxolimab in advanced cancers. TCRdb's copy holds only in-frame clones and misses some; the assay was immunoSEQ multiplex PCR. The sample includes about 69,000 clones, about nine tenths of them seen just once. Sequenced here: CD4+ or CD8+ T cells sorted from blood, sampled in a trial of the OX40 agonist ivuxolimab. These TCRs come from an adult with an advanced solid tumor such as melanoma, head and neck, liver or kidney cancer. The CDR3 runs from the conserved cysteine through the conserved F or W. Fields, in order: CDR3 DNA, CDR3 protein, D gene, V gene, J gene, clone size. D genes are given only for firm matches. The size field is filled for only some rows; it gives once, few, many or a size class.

TGTGCCAGCTTGACAGGGTTTGGCTACACCTTC,CASLTGFGYTF,TRBD1,TRBV2,TRBJ1-2,few
TGTGCCAGCAGCAATATTATGGAGGCGCCCGGGACAGATACGCAGTATTTT,CASSNIMEAPGTDTQYF,-,TRBV28,TRBJ2-3,-
TGTGCCAGCAGTTCGAGGACTAGCGGGATTCGGTACGAGCAGTACTTC,CASSSRTSGIRYEQYF,TRBD2,TRBV28,TRBJ2-7,medium-sized
TGTGCCAGCAGGGACGACAGGGGGGCTGAAGCTTTCTTT,CASRDDRGAEAFF,TRBD1,TRBV6-5,TRBJ1-1,-
TGTGCCAGCAGTTACCCGACAGGGGGCGGGGAGACCCAGTACTTC,CASSYPTGGGETQYF,TRBD1,TRBV6-6,TRBJ2-5,once
TGTGCCAGCAGTGCGTATAACTATGGCTACACCTTC,CASSAYNYGYTF,-,TRBV27,TRBJ1-2,-
TGTGCCAGCAGCTTAAGTGGTTACAATGAGCAGTTCTTC,CASSLSGYNEQFF,-,TRBV7-3,TRBJ2-1,-
TGTGCCAGCCCCAATCGGCCAAATCGGACTGGAAACACCATATATTTT,CASPNRPNRTGNTIYF,-,TRBV25-1,TRBJ1-3,few
TGTGCCAGCAGCGTAGAAGGGTTAGGCGAAAAACTGTTTTTT,CASSVEGLGEKLFF,-,TRBV9,TRBJ1-4,-
TGTGCCAGCAGCTTGTTTAACTATGGCTACACCTTC,CASSLFNYGYTF,-,TRBV7-9,TRBJ1-2,few
TGTGCCAGCTCACCCACTTCCGGGACCACGAATGAGCAGTTCTTC,CASSPTSGTTNEQFF,-,TRBV18,TRBJ2-1,once
TGTGCCATCTTCTCCGCGGGACTAAATATTACCTACGAGCAGTACTTC,CAIFSAGLNITYEQYF,TRBD2,TRBV10-3,TRBJ2-7,-
TGTGCCAGCACCTCTAGGGTAGCGGGACTTGCCGGGGAGCTGTTTTTT,CASTSRVAGLAGELFF,TRBD2,TRBV28,TRBJ2-2,once
TGTGCCTGGAGGAGGCCCCCAGCGGGAGAATGGTATGGCACAGATACGCAGTATTTT,CAWRRPPAGEWYGTDTQYF,TRBD2,TRBV30,TRBJ2-3,-
TGTGCCAGCAGCCCCGCGGCAGACCCTTTAAATGAGCAGTTCTTC,CASSPAADPLNEQFF,-,TRBV5-6,TRBJ2-1,few
TGTGCCAGCAGGAAACGGGCAGGGTTTCCGCGGTCCTATGGCTACACCTTC,CASRKRAGFPRSYGYTF,-,TRBV21-1,TRBJ1-2,once
TGTGCCAGCAGCGAATCAGGGGTGCGGGAGACCCAGTACTTC,CASSESGVRETQYF,-,TRBV5-4,TRBJ2-5,-
TGTGCCAGCAGCTTAGTAGGCGCGGGAGGCCTCAATGAGCAGTTCTTC,CASSLVGAGGLNEQFF,TRBD2,TRBV7-9,TRBJ2-1,-
TGTGCCAGCAGTTACAATAGCAATCAGCCCCAGCATTTT,CASSYNSNQPQHF,-,TRBV6-5,TRBJ1-5,-
TGCGCCAGCAGCTTGGTTGAGGGGGTAAGGACCCCCGGCGAGCAGTTCTTC,CASSLVEGVRTPGEQFF,-,TRBV5-1,TRBJ2-1,-
TGTGCCAGCAGTTTACCGACGGACAGGGGCGGCGAGCAGTACTTC,CASSLPTDRGGEQYF,TRBD1,TRBV28,TRBJ2-7,-
TGTGCCAGCAGCCCTTTGATGGACAGGACCTACGAGCAGTACTTC,CASSPLMDRTYEQYF,TRBD1,TRBV28,TRBJ2-7,once
TGCGCCAGCAGCCAAGTAAGGACCGGGGAGCTGTTTTTT,CASSQVRTGELFF,-,TRBV4-3,TRBJ2-2,few
TGTGCCTGGACCCGACTAGTGGCTAGCACAGATACGCAGTATTTT,CAWTRLVASTDTQYF,-,TRBV30,TRBJ2-3,once
TGTGCCAGCAGTGGGACTAGCGGGCCCAATGAGCAGTTCTTC,CASSGTSGPNEQFF,TRBD2,TRBV6-6,TRBJ2-1,-
TGTGCCAGCAGTTACGGCGCGGGAGGGCCGGAGACCCAGTACTTC,CASSYGAGGPETQYF,TRBD2,TRBV6-6,TRBJ2-5,-
TGCGCCAGCGCCCCCTCCCCCGGAGCGGGACCGAACACCGGGGAGCTGTTTTTT,CASAPSPGAGPNTGELFF,TRBD2,TRBV4-3,TRBJ2-2,-
TGCGCCAGCAGCCACGATTGGGAGACCAAAAACATTCAGTACTTC,CASSHDWETKNIQYF,-,TRBV4-3,TRBJ2-4,-
TGCGCCAGCAGCTGGTGGCGGGAGGGTCAAGAGACCCAGTACTTC,CASSWWREGQETQYF,TRBD2,TRBV5-1,TRBJ2-5,-
TGTGCCAGCAGCTGGGGGACGGCCCCTGGAAACACCATATATTTT,CASSWGTAPGNTIYF,-,TRBV11-2,TRBJ1-3,-
TGTGCCAGCACCGACAGTGACAATGAGCAGTTCTTC,CASTDSDNEQFF,-,TRBV9,TRBJ2-1,-
TGTGCCAGCAGTTTAGGACTAGCGGGAGCCACCGGGGAGCTGTTTTTT,CASSLGLAGATGELFF,TRBD2,TRBV28,TRBJ2-2,-
TGTGCCAGCAGTTTATCCCCTTCCACTAGCGGGATAAGGGGCAATGAGCAGTTCTTC,CASSLSPSTSGIRGNEQFF,TRBD2,TRBV28,TRBJ2-1,-
TGTGCCAGCAGCGCCACCGGGCCGCAAGAGACCCAGTACTTC,CASSATGPQETQYF,-,TRBV7-3,TRBJ2-5,-
TGTGCCAGCAGCCCAGGGACAGGCGGCGAGCAGTACTTC,CASSPGTGGEQYF,TRBD1,TRBV7-3,TRBJ2-7,-
TGTGCCAGCAGTGGGGGGCGCGGCAATCAGCCCCAGCATTTT,CASSGGRGNQPQHF,-,TRBV6-1,TRBJ1-5,-
TGTGCCTGGAGCGAGAATAATAATTCACCCCTCCACTTT,CAWSENNNSPLHF,-,TRBV30,TRBJ1-6,-
TGTGCCAGCAGCCAATTAATAGCGGGTGTAGGCAATGAGCAGTTCTTC,CASSQLIAGVGNEQFF,TRBD2,TRBV4-2,TRBJ2-1,-
TGTGCCAGCAGCCTCGGTACCGGGGAGCTGTTTTTT,CASSLGTGELFF,-,TRBV4-2,TRBJ2-2,few
TGTGCCAGCAGCTCGGACGGGGCCGATGAGCAGTTCTTC,CASSSDGADEQFF,-,TRBV13,TRBJ2-1,-
TGTGCCAGCAGTTACTACCGGGTCCCAGACTACAATGAGCAGTTCTTC,CASSYYRVPDYNEQFF,-,TRBV6-6,TRBJ2-1,-
TGCAGCGTTGACTCGTCGGGCAGTGAAGCTTTCTTT,CSVDSSGSEAFF,-,TRBV29-1,TRBJ1-1,few
TGTGCCAGCAGCTTGAACAATGAGCAGTTCTTC,CASSLNNEQFF,-,TRBV13,TRBJ2-1,-